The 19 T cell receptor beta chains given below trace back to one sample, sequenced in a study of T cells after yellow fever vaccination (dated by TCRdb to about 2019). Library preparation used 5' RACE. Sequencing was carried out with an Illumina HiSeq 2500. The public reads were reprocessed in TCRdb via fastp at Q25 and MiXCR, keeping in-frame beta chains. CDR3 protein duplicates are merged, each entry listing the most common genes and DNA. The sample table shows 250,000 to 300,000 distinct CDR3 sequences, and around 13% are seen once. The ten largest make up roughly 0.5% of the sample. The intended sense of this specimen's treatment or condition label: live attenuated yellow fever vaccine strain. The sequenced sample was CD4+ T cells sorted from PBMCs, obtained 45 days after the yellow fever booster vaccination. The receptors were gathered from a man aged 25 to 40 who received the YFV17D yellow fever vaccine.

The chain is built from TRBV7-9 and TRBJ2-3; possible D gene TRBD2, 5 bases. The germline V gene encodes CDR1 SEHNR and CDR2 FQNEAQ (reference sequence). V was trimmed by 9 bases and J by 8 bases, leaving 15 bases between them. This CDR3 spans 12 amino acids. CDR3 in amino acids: CAREAGGSTQYF. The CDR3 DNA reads TGTGCCAGGGAGGCCGGCGGCTCTACGCAGTATTTT.

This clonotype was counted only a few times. The CDR3 is CASSFTGGNTGELFF. In DNA, the CDR3 is TGTGCCAGCAGCTTCACGGGAGGGAACACCGGGGAGCTGTTTTTT. V is TRBV5-5 and J is TRBJ2-2; 7 nucleotides align to TRBD2. Per the germline V gene, CDR1 is SGHKS and CDR2 is YYEKEE (reference sequence). This CDR3 is built from 15 residues. The V gene end was trimmed by 2 bases and the J gene end by 1 base; junction bases not matched to a gene: 2.

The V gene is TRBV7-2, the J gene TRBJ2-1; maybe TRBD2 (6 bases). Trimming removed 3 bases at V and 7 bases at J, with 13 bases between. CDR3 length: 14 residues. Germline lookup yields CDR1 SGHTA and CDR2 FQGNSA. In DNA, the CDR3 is TGTGCCAGCAGCTTGGAGGGGAGAGTGAATGAGCAGTTCTTC. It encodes CASSLEGRVNEQFF.

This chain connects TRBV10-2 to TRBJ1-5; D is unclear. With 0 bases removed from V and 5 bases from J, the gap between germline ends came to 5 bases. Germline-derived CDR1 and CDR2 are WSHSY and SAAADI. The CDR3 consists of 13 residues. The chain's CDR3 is CASSESSYQPQHF. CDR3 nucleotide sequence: TGCGCCAGCAGTGAGTCTTCCTATCAGCCCCAGCATTTT.

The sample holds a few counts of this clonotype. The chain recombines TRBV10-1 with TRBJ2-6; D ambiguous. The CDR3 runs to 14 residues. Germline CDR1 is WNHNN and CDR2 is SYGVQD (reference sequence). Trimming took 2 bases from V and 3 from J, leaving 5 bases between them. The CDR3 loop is CASSEGFGANVLTF. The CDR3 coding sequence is TGCGCCAGCAGTGAGGGTTTTGGGGCCAACGTCCTGACTTTC.

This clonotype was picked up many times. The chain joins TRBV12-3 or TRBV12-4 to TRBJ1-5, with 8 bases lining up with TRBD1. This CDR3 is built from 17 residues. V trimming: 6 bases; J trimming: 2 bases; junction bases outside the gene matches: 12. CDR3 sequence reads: CASRPGRQGIGNQPQHF. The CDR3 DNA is TGTGCCAGCAGACCCGGGAGACAGGGGATTGGCAATCAGCCCCAGCATTTT.

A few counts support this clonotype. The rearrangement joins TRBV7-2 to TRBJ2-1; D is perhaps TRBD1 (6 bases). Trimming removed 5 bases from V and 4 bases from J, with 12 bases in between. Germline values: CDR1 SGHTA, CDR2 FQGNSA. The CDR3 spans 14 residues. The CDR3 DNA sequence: TGTGCCAGCAGCCCCTGGGGGCCTTACAATGAGCAGTTCTTC. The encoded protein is CASSPWGPYNEQFF. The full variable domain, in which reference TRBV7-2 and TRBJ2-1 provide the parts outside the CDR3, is GAGVSQSPSNKVTEKGKDVELRCDPISGHTALYWYRQSLGQGLEFLIYFQGNSAPDKSGLPSDRFSAERTGGSVSTLTIQRTQQEDSAVYLCASSPWGPYNEQFFGPGTRLTVL.

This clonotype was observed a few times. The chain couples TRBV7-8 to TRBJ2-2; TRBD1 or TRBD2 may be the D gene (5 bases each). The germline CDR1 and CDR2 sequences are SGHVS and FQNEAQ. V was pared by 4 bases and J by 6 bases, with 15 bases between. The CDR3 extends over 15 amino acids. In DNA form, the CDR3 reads TGTGCCAGCAGCTCTACCGGGACCGGAGCCGGGGAGCTGTTTTTT. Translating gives CASSSTGTGAGELFF.

The CDR3 region is CAWIRAGAYEQYF. The CDR3 DNA sequence: TGTGCCTGGATTCGGGCGGGAGCCTACGAGCAGTACTTC. The chain is built from TRBV30 and TRBJ2-7; 7 bases map to TRBD2. V was clipped by 4 bases and J by 2 bases; unmatched bases: 5. Germline CDR1 is GTSNPN and CDR2 is SVGIG (reference sequence). CDR3 length equals 13 residues.

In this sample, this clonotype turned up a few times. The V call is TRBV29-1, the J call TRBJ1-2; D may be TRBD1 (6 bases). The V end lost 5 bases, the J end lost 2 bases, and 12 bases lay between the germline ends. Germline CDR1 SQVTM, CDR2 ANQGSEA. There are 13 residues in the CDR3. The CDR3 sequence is CSVPGVLNYGYTF. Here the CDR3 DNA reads TGCAGCGTTCCAGGGGTCCTGAACTATGGCTACACCTTC.

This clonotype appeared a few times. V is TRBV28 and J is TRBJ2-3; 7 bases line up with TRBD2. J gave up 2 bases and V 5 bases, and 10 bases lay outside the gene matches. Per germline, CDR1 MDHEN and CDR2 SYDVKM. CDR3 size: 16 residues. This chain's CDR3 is CASSTPSGGDTDTQYF. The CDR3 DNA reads TGTGCCAGCAGTACCCCTAGCGGAGGGGACACAGATACGCAGTATTTT.

CDR3 region: CASIGGVRGETQYF. The CDR3 bases are TGTGCCAGCATTGGGGGAGTACGTGGAGAGACCCAGTACTTC. The V gene is TRBV6-1, the J gene TRBJ2-5; D tentatively reads TRBD1 or TRBD2 (5 bases each). The V end was cut by 7 bases, the J end by 4 bases, with 16 bases between. The germline CDR1 and CDR2 sequences are MNHNS and SASEGT. The CDR3 has 14 residues.

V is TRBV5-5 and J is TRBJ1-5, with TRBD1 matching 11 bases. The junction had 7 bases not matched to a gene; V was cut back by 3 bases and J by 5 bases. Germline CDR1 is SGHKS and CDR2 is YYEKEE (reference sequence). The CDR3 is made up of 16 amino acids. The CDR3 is CASSSAGQGAHQPQHF. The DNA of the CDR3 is TGTGCCAGCAGCTCGGCCGGACAGGGGGCGCATCAGCCCCAGCATTTT.

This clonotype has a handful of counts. CDR3 nucleotides: TGCAGCGTTGAAGGCCCCAGCTCCTACAATGAGCAGTTCTTC. Protein: CSVEGPSSYNEQFF. The chain is built from TRBV29-1 and TRBJ2-1; no reliable D call. Germline values: CDR1 SQVTM, CDR2 ANQGSEA. CDR3 length equals 14 residues. V lost 1 base, J lost 0 bases, and 7 bases lay in between.

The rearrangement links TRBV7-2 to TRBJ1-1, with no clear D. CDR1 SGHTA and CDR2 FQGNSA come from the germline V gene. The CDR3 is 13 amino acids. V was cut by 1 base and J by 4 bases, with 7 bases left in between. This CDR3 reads CASSLERFTEAFF. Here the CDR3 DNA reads TGTGCCAGCAGCTTAGAGAGGTTCACTGAAGCTTTCTTT.

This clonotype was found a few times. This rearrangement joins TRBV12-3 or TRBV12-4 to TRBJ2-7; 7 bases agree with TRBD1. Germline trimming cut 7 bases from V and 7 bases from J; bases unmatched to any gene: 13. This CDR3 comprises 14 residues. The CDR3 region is CASTESTGRDEQYF. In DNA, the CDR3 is TGTGCCAGCACTGAATCGACAGGGCGTGATGAGCAGTACTTC.

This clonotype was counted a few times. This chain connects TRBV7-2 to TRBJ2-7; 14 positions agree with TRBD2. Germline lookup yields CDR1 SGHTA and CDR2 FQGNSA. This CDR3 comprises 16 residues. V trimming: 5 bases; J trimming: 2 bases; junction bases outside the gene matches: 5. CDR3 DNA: TGTGCCAGCAGCCAGACTAGCGGGAGGGGAACCTACGAGCAGTACTTC. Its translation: CASSQTSGRGTYEQYF. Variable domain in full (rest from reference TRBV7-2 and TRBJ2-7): GAGVSQSPSNKVTEKGKDVELRCDPISGHTALYWYRQSLGQGLEFLIYFQGNSAPDKSGLPSDRFSAERTGGSVSTLTIQRTQQEDSAVYLCASSQTSGRGTYEQYFGPGTRLTVT.

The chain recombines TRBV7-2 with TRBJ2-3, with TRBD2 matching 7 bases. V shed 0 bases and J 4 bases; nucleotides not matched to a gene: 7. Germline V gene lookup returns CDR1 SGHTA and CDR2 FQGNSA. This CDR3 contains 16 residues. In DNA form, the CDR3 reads TGTGCCAGCAGCTTAGCAGGGGCGGGAGTGGCAGATACGCAGTATTTT. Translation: CASSLAGAGVADTQYF. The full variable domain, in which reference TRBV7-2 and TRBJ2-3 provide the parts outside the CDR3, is GAGVSQSPSNKVTEKGKDVELRCDPISGHTALYWYRQSLGQGLEFLIYFQGNSAPDKSGLPSDRFSAERTGGSVSTLTIQRTQQEDSAVYLCASSLAGAGVADTQYFGPGTRLTVL.

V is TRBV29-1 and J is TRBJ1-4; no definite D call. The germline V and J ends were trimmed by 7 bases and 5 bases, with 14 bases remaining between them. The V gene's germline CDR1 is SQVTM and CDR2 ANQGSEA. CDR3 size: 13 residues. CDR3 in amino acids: CSARKSGNEKLFF. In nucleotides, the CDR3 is TGCAGCGCCCGGAAGTCGGGGAATGAAAAACTGTTTTTT. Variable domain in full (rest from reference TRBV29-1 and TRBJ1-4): SAVISQKPSRDICQRGTSLTIQCQVDSQVTMMFWYRQQPGQSLTLIATANQGSEATYESGFVIDKFPISRPNLTFSTLTVSNMSPEDSSIYLCSARKSGNEKLFFGSGTQLSVL.